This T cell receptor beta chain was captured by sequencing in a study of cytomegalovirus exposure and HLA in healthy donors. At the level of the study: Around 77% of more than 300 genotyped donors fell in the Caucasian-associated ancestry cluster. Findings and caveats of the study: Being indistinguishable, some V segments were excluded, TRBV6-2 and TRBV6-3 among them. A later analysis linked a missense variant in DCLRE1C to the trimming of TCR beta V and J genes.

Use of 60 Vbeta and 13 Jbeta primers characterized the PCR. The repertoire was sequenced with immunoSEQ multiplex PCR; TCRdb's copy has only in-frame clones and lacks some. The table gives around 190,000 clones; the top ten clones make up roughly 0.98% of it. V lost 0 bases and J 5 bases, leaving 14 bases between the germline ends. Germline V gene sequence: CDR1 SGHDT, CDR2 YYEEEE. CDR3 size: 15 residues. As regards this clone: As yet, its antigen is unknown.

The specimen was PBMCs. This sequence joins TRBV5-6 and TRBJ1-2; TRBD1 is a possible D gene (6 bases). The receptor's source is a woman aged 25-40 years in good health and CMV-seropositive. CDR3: CASSLAGGLNYGYTF. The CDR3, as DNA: TGTGCCAGCAGCTTGGCGGGGGGCCTTAATTATGGCTACACCTTC.